This TCR beta chain is from a study of CD8 T cells in Susac syndrome. Study as a whole: Within the sequenced Susac syndrome patient group, roughly 6 exhibited active disease and roughly 8 were in remission.

On this clonotype itself: Its antigen remains unknown.

Study-level findings and limits: The CD4+ T cell repertoires of Susac syndrome were found to show no clonal expansion. The study's TCR sequencing and HLA analysis covered a relatively small number of individuals, and the study acknowledged this.

CDR1 and CDR2 from the germline V gene are SGHNT and YYREEE (reference sequence). V lost 4 bases to trimming and J lost 2 bases, with 14 bases between them. The CDR3 loop spans 15 amino acids. The RNA input was about 0.5 to 1 ug, and it was reverse transcribed with random hexamers. immunoSEQ multiplex PCR amplified TCR beta CDR3 across 54 Vbeta, 13 Jbeta. TCRdb re-called the immunoSEQ multiplex PCR reads with MiXCR, one entry per CDR3 protein. The sample comprises some 240,000 distinct CDR3 sequences, almost 97% of which are singletons, and 0.1% rests with the top ten. Sequenced input: CD4+ T cells from PBMCs. The receptor was isolated from a human donor with Susac syndrome. The rearrangement joins TRBV5-4 to TRBJ2-3; D possibly uses TRBD1 or TRBD2 (5 bases each). This CDR3 is CASSHPGTITDTQYF. The CDR3 DNA is TGTGCCAGCAGCCACCCCGGGACGATCACAGATACGCAGTATTTT.